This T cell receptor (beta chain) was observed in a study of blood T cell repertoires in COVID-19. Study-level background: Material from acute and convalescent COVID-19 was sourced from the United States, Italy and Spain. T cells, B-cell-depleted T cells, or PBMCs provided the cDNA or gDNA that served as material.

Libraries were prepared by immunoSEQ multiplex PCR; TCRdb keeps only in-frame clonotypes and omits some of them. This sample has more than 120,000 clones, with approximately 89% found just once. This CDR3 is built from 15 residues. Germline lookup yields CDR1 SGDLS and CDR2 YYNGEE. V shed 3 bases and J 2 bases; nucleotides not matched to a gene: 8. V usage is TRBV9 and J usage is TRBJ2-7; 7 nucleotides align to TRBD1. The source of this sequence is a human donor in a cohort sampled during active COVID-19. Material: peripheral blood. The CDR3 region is CASSGPGTATYEQYF. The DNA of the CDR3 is TGTGCCAGCAGCGGCCCCGGGACAGCTACCTACGAGCAGTACTTC.